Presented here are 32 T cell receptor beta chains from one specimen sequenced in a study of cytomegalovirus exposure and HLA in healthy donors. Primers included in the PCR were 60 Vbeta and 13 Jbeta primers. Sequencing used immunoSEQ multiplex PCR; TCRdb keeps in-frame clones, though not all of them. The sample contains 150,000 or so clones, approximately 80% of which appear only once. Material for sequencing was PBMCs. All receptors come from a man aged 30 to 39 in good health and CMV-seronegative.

The CDR3 loop is CASSLGQGRYNSPLHF. CDR3 bases: TGTGCCAGCAGCTTGGGACAGGGTCGATATAATTCACCCCTCCACTTT. The chain joins TRBV5-4 to TRBJ1-6, with TRBD1 identical over 7 bases. The CDR3 totals 16 residues. Germline V gives CDR1 SGHNT, CDR2 YYREEE (reference sequence). V shed 0 bases, J shed 4 bases, and the junction held 4 bases outside the gene matches.

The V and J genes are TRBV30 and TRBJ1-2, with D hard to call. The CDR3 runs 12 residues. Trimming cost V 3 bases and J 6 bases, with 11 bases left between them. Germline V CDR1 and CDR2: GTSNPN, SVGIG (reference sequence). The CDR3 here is CAWRLRVHGYTF. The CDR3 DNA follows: TGTGCCTGGAGACTCCGGGTGCATGGCTACACCTTC.

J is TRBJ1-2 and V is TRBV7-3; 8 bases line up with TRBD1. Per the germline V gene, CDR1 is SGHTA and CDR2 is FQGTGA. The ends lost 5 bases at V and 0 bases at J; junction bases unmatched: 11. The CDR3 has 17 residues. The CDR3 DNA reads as TGTGCCAGCAGCCCCGGGACAGGAGTTACAGCTAACTATGGCTACACCTTC. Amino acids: CASSPGTGVTANYGYTF.

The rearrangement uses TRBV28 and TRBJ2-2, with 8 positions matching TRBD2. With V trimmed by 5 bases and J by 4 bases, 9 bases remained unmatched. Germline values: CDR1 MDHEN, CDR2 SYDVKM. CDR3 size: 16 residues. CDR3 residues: CASSPPGLDITGELFF. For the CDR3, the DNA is TGTGCCAGCAGTCCCCCGGGACTAGATATCACCGGGGAGCTGTTTTTT.

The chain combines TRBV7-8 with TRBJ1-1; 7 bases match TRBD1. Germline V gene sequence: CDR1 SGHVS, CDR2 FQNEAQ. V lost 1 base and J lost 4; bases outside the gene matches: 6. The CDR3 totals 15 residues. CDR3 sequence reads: CASSLEGARATEAFF. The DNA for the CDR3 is TGTGCCAGCAGCTTAGAGGGGGCACGGGCCACTGAAGCTTTCTTT. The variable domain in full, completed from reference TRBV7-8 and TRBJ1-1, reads GAGVSQSPRYKVAKRGQDVALRCDPISGHVSLFWYQQALGQGPEFLTYFQNEAQLDKSGLPSDRFFAERPEGSVSTLKIQRTQQEDSAVYLCASSLEGARATEAFFGQGTRLTVV.

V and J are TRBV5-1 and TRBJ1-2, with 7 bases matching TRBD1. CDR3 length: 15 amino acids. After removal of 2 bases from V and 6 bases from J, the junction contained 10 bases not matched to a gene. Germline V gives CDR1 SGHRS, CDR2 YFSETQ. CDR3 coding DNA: TGCGCCAGCAGCTTCACGACAGGGAGCGCCGATGGCTACACCTTC. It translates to CASSFTTGSADGYTF.

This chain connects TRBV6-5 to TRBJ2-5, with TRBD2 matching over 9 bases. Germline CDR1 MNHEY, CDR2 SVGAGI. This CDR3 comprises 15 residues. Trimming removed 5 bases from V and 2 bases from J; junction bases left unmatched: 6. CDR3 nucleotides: TGTGCCAGCAGTCCAGGACTAGCGCGTCAAGAGACCCAGTACTTC. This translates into CASSPGLARQETQYF.

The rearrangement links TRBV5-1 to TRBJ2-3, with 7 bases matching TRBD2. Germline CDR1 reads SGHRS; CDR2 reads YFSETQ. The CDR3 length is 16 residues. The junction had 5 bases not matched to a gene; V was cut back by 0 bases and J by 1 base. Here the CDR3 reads CASSLGSAGGTDTQYF. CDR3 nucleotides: TGCGCCAGCAGCTTGGGTTCGGCGGGGGGCACAGATACGCAGTATTTT. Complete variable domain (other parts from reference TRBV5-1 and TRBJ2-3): KAGVTQTPRYLIKTRGQQVTLSCSPISGHRSVSWYQQTPGQGLQFLFEYFSETQRNKGNFPGRFSGRQFSNSRSEMNVSTLELGDSALYLCASSLGSAGGTDTQYFGPGTRLTVL.

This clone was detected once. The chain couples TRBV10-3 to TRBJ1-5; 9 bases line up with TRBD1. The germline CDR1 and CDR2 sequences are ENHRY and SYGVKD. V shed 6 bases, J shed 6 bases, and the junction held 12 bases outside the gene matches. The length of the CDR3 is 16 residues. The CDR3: CAISDPGQGGSQPQHF. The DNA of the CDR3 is TGTGCCATCAGCGACCCGGGACAGGGAGGCAGTCAGCCCCAGCATTTT.

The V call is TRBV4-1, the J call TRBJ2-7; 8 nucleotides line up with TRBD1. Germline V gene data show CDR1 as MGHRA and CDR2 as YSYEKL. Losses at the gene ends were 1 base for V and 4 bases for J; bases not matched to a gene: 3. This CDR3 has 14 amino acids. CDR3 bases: TGCGCCAGCAGCCAAGCGGGGACAGGATACGAGCAGTACTTC. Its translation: CASSQAGTGYEQYF.

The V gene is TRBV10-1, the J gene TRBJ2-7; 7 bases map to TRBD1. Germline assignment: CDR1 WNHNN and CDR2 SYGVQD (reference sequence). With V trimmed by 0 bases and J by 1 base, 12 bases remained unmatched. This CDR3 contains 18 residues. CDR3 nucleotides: TGCGCCAGCAGTGAGTCGGAAGGGGGCCTAATTAATTCCTACGAGCAGTACTTC. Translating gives CASSESEGGLINSYEQYF.

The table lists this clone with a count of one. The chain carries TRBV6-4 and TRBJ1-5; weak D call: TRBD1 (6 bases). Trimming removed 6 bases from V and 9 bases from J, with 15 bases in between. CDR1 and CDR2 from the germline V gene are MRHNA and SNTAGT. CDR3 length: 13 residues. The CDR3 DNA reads TGTGCCAGCAGCCGGGACAAACTTGGGCCCCAGCATTTT. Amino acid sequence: CASSRDKLGPQHF.

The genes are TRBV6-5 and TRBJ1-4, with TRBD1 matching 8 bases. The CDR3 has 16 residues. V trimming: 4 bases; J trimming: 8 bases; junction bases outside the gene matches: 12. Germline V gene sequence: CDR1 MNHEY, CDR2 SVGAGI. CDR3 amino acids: CASSSTGGGGWEKLFF. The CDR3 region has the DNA TGTGCCAGCAGTTCAACAGGGGGAGGTGGCTGGGAAAAACTGTTTTTT.

The DNA for the CDR3 is TGTGCAAGTCGCTTCAGGCGCCGGAGCGGGGGGCACCGGGAGCTGTTTTTT. This translates into CASRFRRRSGGHRELFF. V is TRBV12-2 and J is TRBJ2-2; TRBD2, as called in the table, went unchecked against the DNA. TRBV12-2 is a pseudogene segment. The CDR3 extends over 17 amino acids.

For the CDR3, the DNA is TGTGCCAGCAGCTCAAAGGCAGGGATATCCTACGAGCAGTACTTC. Translating it yields CASSSKAGISYEQYF. The chain employs TRBV7-9 and TRBJ2-7; D might be TRBD1 (5 bases). The CDR3 is made up of 15 amino acids. V lost 4 bases to trimming and J lost 1 base, with 14 bases between them. CDR1 is SEHNR, CDR2 FQNEAQ, per germline (reference sequence).

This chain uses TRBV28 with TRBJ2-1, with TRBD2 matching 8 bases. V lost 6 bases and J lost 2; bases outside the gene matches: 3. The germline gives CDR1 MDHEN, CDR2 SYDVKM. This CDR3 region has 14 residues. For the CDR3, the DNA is TGTGCCAGCAGGTATAGCGGGACCTACAATGAGCAGTTCTTC. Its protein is CASRYSGTYNEQFF.

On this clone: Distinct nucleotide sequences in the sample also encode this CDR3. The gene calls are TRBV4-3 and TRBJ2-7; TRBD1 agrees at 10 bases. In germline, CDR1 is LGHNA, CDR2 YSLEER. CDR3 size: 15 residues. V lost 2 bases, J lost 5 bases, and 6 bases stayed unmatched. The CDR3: CASSQSGTGDHEQYF. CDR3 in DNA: TGCGCCAGCAGCCAATCGGGGACAGGGGACCACGAGCAGTACTTC.

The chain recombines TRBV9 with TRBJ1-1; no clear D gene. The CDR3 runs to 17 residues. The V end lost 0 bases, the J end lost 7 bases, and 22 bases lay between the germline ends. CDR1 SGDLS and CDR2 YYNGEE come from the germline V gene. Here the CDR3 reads CASSVGPGIWGINEAFF. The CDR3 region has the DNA TGTGCCAGCAGCGTAGGGCCGGGAATATGGGGAATTAATGAAGCTTTCTTT.

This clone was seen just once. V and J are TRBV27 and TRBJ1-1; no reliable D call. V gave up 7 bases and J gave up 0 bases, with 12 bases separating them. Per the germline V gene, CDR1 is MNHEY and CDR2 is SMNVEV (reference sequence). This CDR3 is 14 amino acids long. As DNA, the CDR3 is TGTGCCAGCAATCACGCGAGAATGAACACTGAAGCTTTCTTT. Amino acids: CASNHARMNTEAFF.

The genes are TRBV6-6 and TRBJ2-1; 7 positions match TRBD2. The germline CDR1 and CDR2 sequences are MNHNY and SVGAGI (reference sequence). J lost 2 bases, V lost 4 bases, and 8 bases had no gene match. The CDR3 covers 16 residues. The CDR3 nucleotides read TGTGCCAGCAGTTTCGCGGGTGCGGGGGCCTACAATGAGCAGTTCTTC. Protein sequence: CASSFAGAGAYNEQFF.

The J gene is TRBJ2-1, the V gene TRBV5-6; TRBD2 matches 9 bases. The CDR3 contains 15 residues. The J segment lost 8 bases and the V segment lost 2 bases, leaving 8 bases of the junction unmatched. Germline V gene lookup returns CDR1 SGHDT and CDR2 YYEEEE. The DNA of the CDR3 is TGTGCCAGCAGCTTCCTAAGGCGGGAGGGTGATGAGCAGTTCTTC. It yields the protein CASSFLRREGDEQFF.

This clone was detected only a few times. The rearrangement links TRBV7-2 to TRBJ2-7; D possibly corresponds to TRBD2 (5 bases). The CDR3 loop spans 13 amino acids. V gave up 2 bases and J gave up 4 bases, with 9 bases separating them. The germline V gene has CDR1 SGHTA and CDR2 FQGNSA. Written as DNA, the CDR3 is TGTGCCAGCAGCTTAACTCCGGGATACGAGCAGTACTTC. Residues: CASSLTPGYEQYF.

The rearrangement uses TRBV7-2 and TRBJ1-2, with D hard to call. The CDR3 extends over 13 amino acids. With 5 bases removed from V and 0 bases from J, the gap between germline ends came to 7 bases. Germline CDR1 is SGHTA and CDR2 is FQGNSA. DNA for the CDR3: TGTGCCAGCAGCCAACTAGCTAACTATGGCTACACCTTC. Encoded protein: CASSQLANYGYTF. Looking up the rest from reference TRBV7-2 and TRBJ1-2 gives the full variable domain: GAGVSQSPSNKVTEKGKDVELRCDPISGHTALYWYRQSLGQGLEFLIYFQGNSAPDKSGLPSDRFSAERTGGSVSTLTIQRTQQEDSAVYLCASSQLANYGYTFGSGTRLTVV.

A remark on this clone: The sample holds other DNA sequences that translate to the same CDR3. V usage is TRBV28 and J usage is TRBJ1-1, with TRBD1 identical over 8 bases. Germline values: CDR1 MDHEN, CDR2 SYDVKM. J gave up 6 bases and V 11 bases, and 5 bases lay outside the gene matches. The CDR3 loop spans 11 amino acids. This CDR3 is CASTGASEAFF. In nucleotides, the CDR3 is TGTGCCTCGACAGGGGCTTCTGAAGCTTTCTTT.

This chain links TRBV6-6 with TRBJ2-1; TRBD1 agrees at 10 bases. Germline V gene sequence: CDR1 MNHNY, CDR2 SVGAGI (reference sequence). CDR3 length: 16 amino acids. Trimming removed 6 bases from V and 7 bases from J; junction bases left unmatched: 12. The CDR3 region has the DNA TGTGCCAGCAGAGCCGCGGGACAGGGGATTAGGAATGAGCAGTTCTTC. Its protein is CASRAAGQGIRNEQFF.

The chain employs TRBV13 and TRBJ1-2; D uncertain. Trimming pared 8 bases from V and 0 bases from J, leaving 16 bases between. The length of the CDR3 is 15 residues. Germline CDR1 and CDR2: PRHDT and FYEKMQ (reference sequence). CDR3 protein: CASSRGPGANYGYTF. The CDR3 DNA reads TGTGCCAGCTCCCGCGGGCCTGGGGCTAACTATGGCTACACCTTC.

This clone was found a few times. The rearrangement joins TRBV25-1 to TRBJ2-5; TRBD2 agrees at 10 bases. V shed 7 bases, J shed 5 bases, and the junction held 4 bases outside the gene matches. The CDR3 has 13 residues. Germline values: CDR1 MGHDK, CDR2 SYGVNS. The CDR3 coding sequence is TGTGCCAGCAAGCGGGGGGGCCAGGAGACCCAGTACTTC. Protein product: CASKRGGQETQYF.

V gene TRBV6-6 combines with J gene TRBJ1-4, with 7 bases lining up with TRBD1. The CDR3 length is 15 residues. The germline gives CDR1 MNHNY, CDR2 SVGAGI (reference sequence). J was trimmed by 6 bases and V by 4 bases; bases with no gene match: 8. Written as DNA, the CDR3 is TGTGCCAGCAGTTTCCGACAGGGATCGGATGAAAAACTGTTTTTT. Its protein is CASSFRQGSDEKLFF.

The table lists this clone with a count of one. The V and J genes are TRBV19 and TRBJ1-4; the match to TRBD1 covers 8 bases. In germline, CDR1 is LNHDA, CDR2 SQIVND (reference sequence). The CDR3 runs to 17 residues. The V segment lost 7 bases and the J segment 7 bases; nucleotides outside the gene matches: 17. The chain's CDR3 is CASTNRGTGVLSEKLFF. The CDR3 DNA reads TGTGCCAGTACCAATCGGGGGACAGGTGTCCTTAGTGAAAAACTGTTTTTT. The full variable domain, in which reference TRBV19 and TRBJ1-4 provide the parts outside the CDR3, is DGGITQSPKYLFRKEGQNVTLSCEQNLNHDAMYWYRQDPGQGLRLIYYSQIVNDFQKGDIAEGYSVSREKKESFPLTVTSAQKNPTAFYLCASTNRGTGVLSEKLFFGSGTQLSVL.

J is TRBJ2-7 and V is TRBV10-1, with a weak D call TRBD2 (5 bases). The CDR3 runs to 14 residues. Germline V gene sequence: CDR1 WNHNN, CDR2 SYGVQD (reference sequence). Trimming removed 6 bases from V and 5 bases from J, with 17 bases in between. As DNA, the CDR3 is TGCGCCAGCAGCCCCAACACTCGAGGGAACGAGCAGTACTTC. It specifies CASSPNTRGNEQYF.

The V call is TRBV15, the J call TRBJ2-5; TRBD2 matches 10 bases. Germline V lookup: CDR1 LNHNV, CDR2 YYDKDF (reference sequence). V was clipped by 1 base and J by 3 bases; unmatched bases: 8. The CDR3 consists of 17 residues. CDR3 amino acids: CATSRGGQLAGKETQYF. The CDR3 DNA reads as TGTGCCACCAGCAGAGGGGGACAACTAGCGGGAAAAGAGACCCAGTACTTC.

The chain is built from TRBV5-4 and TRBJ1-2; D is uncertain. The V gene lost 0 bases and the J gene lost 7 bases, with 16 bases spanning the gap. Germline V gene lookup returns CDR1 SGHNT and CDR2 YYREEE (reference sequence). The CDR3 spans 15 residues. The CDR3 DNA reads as TGTGCCAGCAGCTTGGCCCGAGCCGCTTCTCCTGGCTACACCTTC. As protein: CASSLARAASPGYTF.